What follows describes a single TCR beta chain. Its antigen remains unidentified. Primers for the PCR totalled 60 Vbeta and 13 Jbeta. Method: immunoSEQ multiplex PCR; TCRdb's copy keeps in-frame clones and lacks some. This sample has some 89,000 clones, with about 71% found just once. The data belong to a study of cytomegalovirus exposure and HLA in healthy donors. Study findings and constraints: Whilst most TCR sequences proved rare, a subset of public TCRs occurred across many donors. According to an earlier analysis, most TCR beta V segments yielded productive rearrangements about 87% or about 30% of the time. The majority of CMV-associated TCR beta chains were reported as apparently HLA-restricted in a later analysis.

Germline CDR1 MNHNS, CDR2 SASEGT. The V segment lost 7 bases and the J segment 7 bases; nucleotides outside the gene matches: 8. CDR3 length: 14 residues. The sample taken for sequencing was PBMCs. The receptor was isolated from a man between 60 and 70 years old in good health and CMV-seronegative. The chain uses TRBV6-1 and TRBJ1-4; 8 bases agree with TRBD1. The CDR3 reads CASTPRGQGEKLFF. The CDR3 coding sequence is TGTGCCAGCACCCCCAGGGGGCAAGGTGAAAAACTGTTTTTT.